This TCR beta chain was documented in a study of T-cell memory formation after mild COVID-19. At the level of the study: TCR clusters mostly belonged to single donors.

This clonotype was seen a few times. Its antigen is undetermined. Study results and limitations: Certain responding clones were present in pre-infection memory, suggesting participation of cross-reactive memory. Unconfirmed was the SARS-CoV-2 specificity of second-wave clones that peaked on day 37.

Constant-segment primers and 5'RACE yielded cDNA libraries for TCR alpha and TCR beta, each carrying sample barcodes and UMIs. One entry per CDR3 protein results from TCRdb running MiXCR on the 5' RACE reads. The sample lists approximately 430,000 distinct CDR3 sequences; more than 20% were seen once. The origin of this receptor is an adult woman who had mild COVID-19 (a few samples of this study predate the infection). Cell type and time point are not known. The source material was PBMCs or a T cell subset sorted from them (not recorded which).

The CDR3: CASSKDYEQYF. CDR3 bases: TGTGCCAGCAGCAAGGATTACGAGCAGTACTTC. The genes are TRBV9 and TRBJ2-7; D is unclear. There are 11 residues in the CDR3. CDR1 is SGDLS, CDR2 YYNGEE, per germline. The ends were cut back, 4 bases at V and 4 bases at J, with 6 bases in the middle.